This T cell receptor (beta chain) was profiled in a study of blood T cell repertoires in COVID-19 (TCRdb year 2020). Broadly, across the study: Samples from collaborators originated in the United States, Italy and Spain and spanned both the acute and convalescent phases of COVID-19. Samples came from the ongoing ImmuneRACE study (first 160 participants) plus 1,254 subjects from 6 global collaborators. Subjects who had been exposed to COVID-19, were actively infected with it, or had recovered from it provided the deeply sampled blood TCRbeta repertoires that made up the dataset. The repertoires were released in a freely available public database intended as a resource for research on the immune response to SARS-CoV-2. The prospective study material was composed of cDNA or gDNA derived from T cells, B-cell-depleted T cells, or PBMCs. Where HLA class I and class II types were available, the types were taken from metadata supplied by the sample provider, not from assay-based typing. The sample metadata nearly always contained a de-identified subject ID, COVID-19 status, age in years and sex.

TCRbeta CDR3 regions were amplified from genomic DNA using the immunoSEQ Assay, a bias-controlled multiplex PCR. As for the original processing: The number of nucleated cells in each sample was estimated from the amplification of reference gene primers within the assay. Sequence reads were collapsed and filtered to measure the absolute abundance of every unique TCRbeta CDR3 rearrangement. Productive Simpson clonality was computed per sample as the square root of Simpson's diversity index over productive rearrangements. The immuneACCESS repertoire file appears here via TCRdb, limited to in-frame rearrangements. These files lack a portion of the clones; in checked studies, under half of the deficit traces to unresolved V genes, and the cause of the others is not known. V and J calls and clone size come straight from that table; D and trimming were deduced from the DNA. The sample data list under 200,000 clones, and about 80% of these were observed just once. The ten largest clones take up under 3% of the sample.

Broad study findings and their caveats: Clinical and demographic metadata were provided uncurated, with the amount varying by source and participant.

Each collaborating institution followed its own protocols to collect whole blood in K2EDTA tubes. Collaborator samples were shipped for TCRbeta analysis as frozen whole blood, isolated PBMCs, or DNA extracted from either sample type. This clone appeared a single time. What antigen it recognizes has not been identified. The input lacks base qualities; no much larger clone sits a single base away. Other nucleotide sequences from this sample produce the same CDR3. Reading the germline V gene gives CDR1 SNHLY and CDR2 FYNNEI. The germline ends are 11 bases apart after V is trimmed by 7 bases and J by 1 base. The CDR3 runs 14 residues from the cysteine to the phenylalanine. The entry retains the CDR3 DNA only, 42 bases that are in frame from base 1.

What was sequenced was peripheral blood. The sequence derives from a human donor with acute or convalescent COVID-19. The donor label of this sample is uncertain. The chain is made from TRBV2 and TRBJ2-1, with TRBD1 perhaps the D gene, on 6 matching bases. CDR3 reads: CASKAGVSYNEQFF. The DNA sequence is as follows: TGTGCCAGCAAGGCAGGGGTTTCCTACAATGAGCAGTTCTTC.